The entry below describes one TCR beta chain. What it binds is unknown. Every donor was a Caucasian adult from Nashville, Tennessee. The entry originates in a study of shared clonotypes between healthy human individuals. On the study more broadly: Per donor, three plates held CD4 naive cells, three held CD4 memory, two held CD8 naive and one held CD8 memory.

This CDR3 has 14 amino acids. Study-wide points: Owing to a small donor count, the genetic and exposure-history diversity represented was limited.

Several immunoSEQ plates received, in even portions, the genomic DNA of each subset. Clones were sequenced by immunoSEQ multiplex PCR, and TCRdb holds only the in-frame ones, with some missing. Here the sample spans more than 2 million clones, under 97% being singletons. Sample: naive CD4+ T cells sorted from blood. The subset denotes: CD45RA+ positively selected. The chain employs TRBV21-1 and TRBJ1-2. TRBV21-1 constitutes a pseudogene. The clonotype originates from a man aged 18 to 29 in good health. CDR3 loop: CASSWGRGKNGYTF. The CDR3 DNA follows: TGTGCCAGCAGCTGGGGGAGAGGGAAAAATGGCTACACCTTC.